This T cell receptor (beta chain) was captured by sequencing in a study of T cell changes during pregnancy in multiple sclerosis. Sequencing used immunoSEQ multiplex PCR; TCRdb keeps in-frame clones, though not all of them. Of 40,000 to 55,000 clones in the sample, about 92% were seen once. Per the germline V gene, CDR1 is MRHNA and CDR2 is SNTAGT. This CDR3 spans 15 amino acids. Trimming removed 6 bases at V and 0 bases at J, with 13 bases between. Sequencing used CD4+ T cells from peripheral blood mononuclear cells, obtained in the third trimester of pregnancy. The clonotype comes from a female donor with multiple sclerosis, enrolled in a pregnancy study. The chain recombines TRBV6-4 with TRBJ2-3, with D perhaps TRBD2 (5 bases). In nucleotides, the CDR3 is TGTGCCAGCAGCCCGAGCGGCCACAGCACAGATACGCAGTATTTT. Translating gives CASSPSGHSTDTQYF.